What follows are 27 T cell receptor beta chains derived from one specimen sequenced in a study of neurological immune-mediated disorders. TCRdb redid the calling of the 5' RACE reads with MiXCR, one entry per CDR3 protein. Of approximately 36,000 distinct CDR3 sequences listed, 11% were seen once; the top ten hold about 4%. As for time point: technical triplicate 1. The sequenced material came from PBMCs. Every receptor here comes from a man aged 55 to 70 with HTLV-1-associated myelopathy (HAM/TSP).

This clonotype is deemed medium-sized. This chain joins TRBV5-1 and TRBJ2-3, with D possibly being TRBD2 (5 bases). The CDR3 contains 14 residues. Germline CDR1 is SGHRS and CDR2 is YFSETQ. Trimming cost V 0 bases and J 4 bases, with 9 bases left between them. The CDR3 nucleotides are TGCGCCAGCAGCTTGGCGGGATTCGCAGATACGCAGTATTTT. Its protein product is CASSLAGFADTQYF. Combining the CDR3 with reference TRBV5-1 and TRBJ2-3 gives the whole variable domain KAGVTQTPRYLIKTRGQQVTLSCSPISGHRSVSWYQQTPGQGLQFLFEYFSETQRNKGNFPGRFSGRQFSNSRSEMNVSTLELGDSALYLCASSLAGFADTQYFGPGTRLTVL.

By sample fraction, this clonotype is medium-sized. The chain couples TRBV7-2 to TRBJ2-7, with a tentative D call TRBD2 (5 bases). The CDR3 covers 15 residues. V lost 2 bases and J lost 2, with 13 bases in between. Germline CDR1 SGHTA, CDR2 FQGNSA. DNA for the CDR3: TGTGCCAGCAGCTTACAGTTAGCGCCGACCTACGAGCAGTACTTC. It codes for CASSLQLAPTYEQYF. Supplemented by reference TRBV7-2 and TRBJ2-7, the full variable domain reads GAGVSQSPSNKVTEKGKDVELRCDPISGHTALYWYRQSLGQGLEFLIYFQGNSAPDKSGLPSDRFSAERTGGSVSTLTIQRTQQEDSAVYLCASSLQLAPTYEQYFGPGTRLTVT.

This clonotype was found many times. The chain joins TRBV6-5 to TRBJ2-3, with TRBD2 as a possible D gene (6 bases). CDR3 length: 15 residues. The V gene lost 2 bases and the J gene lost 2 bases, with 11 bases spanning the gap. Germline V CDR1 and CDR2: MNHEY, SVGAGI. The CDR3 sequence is CASSYAPGATDTQYF. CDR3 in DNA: TGTGCCAGCAGTTACGCCCCGGGAGCCACAGATACGCAGTATTTT.

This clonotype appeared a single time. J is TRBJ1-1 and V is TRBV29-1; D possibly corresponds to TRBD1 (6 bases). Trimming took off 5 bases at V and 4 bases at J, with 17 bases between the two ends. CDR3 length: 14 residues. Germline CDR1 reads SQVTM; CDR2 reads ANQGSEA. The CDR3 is CSVRWAGVGTEAFF. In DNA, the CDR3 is TGCAGCGTTCGCTGGGCAGGGGTGGGCACTGAAGCTTTCTTT.

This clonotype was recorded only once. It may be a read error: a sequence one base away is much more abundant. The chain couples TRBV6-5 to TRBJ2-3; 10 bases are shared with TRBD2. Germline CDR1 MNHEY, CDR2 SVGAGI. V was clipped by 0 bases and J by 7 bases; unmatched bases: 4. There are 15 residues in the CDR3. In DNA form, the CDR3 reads TGTGCCAGCAGTTACTCTAGCGGGAGGCCGCATACGCAGTATTTT. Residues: CASSYSSGRPHTQYF.

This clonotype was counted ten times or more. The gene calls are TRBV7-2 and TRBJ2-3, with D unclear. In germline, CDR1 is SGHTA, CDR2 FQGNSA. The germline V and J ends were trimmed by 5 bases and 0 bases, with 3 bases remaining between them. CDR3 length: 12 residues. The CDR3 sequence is CASSLSTDTQYF. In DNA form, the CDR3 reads TGTGCCAGCAGCCTTAGCACAGATACGCAGTATTTT.

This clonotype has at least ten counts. CDR3 DNA: TGCAGTGCTAGAAATATGATAGGTAACACTGAAGCTTTCTTT. Protein sequence: CSARNMIGNTEAFF. V gene TRBV20-1 combines with J gene TRBJ1-1; D ambiguous. This CDR3 region has 14 residues. V was cut by 2 bases and J by 2 bases, with 12 bases left in between. CDR1 and CDR2 from the germline V gene are DFQATT and SNEGSKA (reference sequence).

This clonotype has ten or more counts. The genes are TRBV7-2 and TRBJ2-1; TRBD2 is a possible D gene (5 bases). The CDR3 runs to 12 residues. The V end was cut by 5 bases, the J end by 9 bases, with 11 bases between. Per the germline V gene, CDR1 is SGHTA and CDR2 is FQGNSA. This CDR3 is CASSPSRGEQFF. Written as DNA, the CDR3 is TGTGCCAGCAGCCCCTCACGGGGTGAGCAGTTCTTC.

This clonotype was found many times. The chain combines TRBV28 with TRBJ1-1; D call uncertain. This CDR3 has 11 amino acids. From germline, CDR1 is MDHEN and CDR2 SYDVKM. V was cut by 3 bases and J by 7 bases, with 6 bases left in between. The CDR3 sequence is CASSFRYEAFF. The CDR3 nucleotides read TGTGCCAGCAGTTTTCGGTATGAAGCTTTCTTT.

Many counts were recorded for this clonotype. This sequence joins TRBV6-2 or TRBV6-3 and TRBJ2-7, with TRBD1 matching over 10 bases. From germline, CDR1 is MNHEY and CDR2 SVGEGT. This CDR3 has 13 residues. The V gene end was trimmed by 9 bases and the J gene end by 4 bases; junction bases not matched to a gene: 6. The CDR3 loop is CARTTGGLYEQYF. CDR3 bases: TGTGCCAGAACGACAGGGGGCTTGTACGAGCAGTACTTC.

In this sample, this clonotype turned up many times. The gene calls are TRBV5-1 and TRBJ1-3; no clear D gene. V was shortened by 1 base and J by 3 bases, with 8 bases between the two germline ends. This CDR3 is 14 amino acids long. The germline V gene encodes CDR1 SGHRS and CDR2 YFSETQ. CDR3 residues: CASSLSGHGNTIYF. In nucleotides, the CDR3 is TGCGCCAGCAGCTTGAGTGGGCATGGAAACACCATATATTTT.

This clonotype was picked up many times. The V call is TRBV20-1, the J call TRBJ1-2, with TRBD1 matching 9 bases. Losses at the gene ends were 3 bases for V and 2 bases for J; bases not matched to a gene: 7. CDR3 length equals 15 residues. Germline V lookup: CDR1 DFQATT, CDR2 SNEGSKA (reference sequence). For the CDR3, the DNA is TGCAGTGCTAGTCCGGGACAGGGAACCAACTATGGCTACACCTTC. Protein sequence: CSASPGQGTNYGYTF.

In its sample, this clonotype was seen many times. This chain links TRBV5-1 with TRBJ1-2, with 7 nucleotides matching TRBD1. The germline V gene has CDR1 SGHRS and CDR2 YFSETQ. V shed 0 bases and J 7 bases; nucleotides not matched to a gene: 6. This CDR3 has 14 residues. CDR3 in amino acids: CASSLEGNRGGYTF. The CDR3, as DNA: TGCGCCAGCAGCTTGGAGGGGAACAGGGGTGGCTACACCTTC.

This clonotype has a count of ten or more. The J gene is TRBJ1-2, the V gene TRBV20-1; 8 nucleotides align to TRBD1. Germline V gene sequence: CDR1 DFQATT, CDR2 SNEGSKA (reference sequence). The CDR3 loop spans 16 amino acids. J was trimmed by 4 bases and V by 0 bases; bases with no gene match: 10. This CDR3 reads CSARDYIGQGGYGYTF. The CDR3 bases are TGCAGTGCTAGAGATTACATAGGACAGGGCGGCTATGGCTACACCTTC.

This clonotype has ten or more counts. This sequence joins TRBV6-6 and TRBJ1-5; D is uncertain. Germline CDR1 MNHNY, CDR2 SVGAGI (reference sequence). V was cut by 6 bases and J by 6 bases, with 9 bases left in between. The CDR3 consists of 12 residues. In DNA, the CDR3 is TGTGCCAGCAGGGATGGAGGTCAGCCCCAGCATTTT. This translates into CASRDGGQPQHF.

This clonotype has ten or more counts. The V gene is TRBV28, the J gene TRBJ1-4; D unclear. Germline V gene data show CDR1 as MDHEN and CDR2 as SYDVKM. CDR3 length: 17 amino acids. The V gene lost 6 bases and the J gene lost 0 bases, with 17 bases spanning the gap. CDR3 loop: CASSSSRGGATNEKLFF. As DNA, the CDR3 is TGTGCCAGCAGCTCATCACGGGGTGGGGCAACTAATGAAAAACTGTTTTTT.

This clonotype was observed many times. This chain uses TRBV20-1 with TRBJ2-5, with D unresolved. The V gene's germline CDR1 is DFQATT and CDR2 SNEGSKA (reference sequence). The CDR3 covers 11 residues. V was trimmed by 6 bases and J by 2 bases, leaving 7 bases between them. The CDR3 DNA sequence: TGCAGTGCGTTACAGCAAGAGACCCAGTACTTC. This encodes CSALQQETQYF.

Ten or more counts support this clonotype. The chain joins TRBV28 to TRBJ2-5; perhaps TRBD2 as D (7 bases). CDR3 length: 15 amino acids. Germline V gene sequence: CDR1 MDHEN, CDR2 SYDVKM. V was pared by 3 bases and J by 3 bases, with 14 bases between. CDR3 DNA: TGTGCCAGCAGTTTCCTAGGGGGGGAAAAAGAGACCCAGTACTTC. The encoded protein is CASSFLGGEKETQYF.

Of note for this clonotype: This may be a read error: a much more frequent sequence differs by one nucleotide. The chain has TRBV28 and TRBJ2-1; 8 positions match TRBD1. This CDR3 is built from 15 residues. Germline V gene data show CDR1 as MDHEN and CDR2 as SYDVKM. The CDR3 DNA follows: TGTTCCAGCAGTCCGGACAGGGCCCTTCGGAATGAGCAGTTCTTC. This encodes CSSSPDRALRNEQFF.

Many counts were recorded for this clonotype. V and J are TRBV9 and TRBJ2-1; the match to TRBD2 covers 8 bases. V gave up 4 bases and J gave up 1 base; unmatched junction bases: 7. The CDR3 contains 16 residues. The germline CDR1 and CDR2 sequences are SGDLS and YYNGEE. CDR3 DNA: TGTGCCAGCAGCACCGATAGCGGGATTTCCTACAATGAGCAGTTCTTC. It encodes CASSTDSGISYNEQFF. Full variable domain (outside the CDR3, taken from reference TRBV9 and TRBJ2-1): DSGVTQTPKHLITATGQRVTLRCSPRSGDLSVYWYQQSLDQGLQFLIQYYNGEERAKGNILERFSAQQFPDLHSELNLSSLELGDSALYFCASSTDSGISYNEQFFGPGTRLTVL.

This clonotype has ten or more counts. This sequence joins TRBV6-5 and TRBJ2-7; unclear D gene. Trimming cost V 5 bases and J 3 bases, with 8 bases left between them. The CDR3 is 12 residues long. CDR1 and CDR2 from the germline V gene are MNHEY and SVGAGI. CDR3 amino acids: CASSAEVYEQYF. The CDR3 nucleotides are TGTGCCAGCAGTGCAGAGGTCTACGAGCAGTACTTC.

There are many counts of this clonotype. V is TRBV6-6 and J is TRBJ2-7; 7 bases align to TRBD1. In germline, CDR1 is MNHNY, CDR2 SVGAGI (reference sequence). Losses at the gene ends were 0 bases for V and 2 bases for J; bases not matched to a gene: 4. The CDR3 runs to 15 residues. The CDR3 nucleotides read TGTGCCAGCAGTTACTCCCGGACAGGTACCTACGAGCAGTACTTC. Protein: CASSYSRTGTYEQYF.

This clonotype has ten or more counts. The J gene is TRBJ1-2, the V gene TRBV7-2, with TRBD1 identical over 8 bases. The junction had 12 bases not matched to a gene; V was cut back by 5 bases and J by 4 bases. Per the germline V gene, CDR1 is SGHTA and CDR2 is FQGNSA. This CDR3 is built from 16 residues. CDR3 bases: TGTGCCAGCAGCACTAATTCTATACAGGGGGGCTATGGCTACACCTTC. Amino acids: CASSTNSIQGGYGYTF.

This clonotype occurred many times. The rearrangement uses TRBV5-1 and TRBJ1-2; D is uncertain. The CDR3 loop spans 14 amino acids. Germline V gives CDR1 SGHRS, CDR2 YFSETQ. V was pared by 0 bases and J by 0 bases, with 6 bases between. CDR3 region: CASSLDPPNYGYTF. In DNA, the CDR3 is TGCGCCAGCAGCTTGGATCCCCCTAACTATGGCTACACCTTC.

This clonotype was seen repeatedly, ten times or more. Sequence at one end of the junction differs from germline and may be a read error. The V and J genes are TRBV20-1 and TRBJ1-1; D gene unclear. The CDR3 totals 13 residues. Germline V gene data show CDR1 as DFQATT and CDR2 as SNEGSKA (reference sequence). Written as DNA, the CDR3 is TGCAGTGCCAGAGGGAGTCAGGCCACTGAAGCTTTCTTT. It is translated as CSARGSQATEAFF.

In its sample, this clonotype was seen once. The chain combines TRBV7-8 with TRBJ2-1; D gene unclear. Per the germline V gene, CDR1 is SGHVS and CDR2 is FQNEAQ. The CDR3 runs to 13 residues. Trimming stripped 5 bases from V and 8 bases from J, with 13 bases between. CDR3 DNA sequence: TGTGCCAGCAGCCAGGCCGCCCAGGATGAGCAGTTCTTC. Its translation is CASSQAAQDEQFF.

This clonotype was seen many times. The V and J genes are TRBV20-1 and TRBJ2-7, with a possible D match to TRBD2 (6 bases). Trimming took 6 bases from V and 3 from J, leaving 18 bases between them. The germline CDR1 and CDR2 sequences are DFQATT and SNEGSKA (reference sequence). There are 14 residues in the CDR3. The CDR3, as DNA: TGCAGTGCGGGAAGACTAGTGGGAAACTACGAGCAGTACTTC. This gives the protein CSAGRLVGNYEQYF.